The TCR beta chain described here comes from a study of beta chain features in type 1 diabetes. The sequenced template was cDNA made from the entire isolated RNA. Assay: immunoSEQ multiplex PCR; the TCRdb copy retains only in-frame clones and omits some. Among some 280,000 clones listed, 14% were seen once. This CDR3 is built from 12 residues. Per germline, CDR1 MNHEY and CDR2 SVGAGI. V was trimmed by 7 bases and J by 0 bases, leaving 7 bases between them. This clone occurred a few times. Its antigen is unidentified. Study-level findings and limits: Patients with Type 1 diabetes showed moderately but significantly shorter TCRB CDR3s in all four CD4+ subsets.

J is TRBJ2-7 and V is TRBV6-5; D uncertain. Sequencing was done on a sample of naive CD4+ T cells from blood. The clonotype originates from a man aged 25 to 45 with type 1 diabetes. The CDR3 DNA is TGTGCCAGCACGGGTAACTCCTACGAGCAGTACTTC. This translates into CASTGNSYEQYF.